This T cell receptor (beta chain) is drawn from a study of molecular identifiers for immune sequencing clone quantification. Looking at the study overall: Replicates involved a five-way split of RNA from around 18,000 or 91,000 naive CD8 cells, with sequencing of four. Findings of the study overall: Detecting spiked Jurkat TCR RNA from one cell among 1 million or so naive cells was reportedly possible.

In this sample, this clonotype turned up many times. Its antigen is currently unknown. V shed 4 bases and J shed 2 bases, with 9 bases lying between them. The CDR3 is 13 amino acids. CDR1 and CDR2 from the germline V gene are MNHEY and SMNVEV (reference sequence). For bulk TCR libraries, previously described methods and listed TCR primers were used. MiXCR, applied by TCRdb to the PCR reads, yields one record per CDR3 protein. The sample has 9,500 to 15,000 distinct CDR3 sequences, 15% to 20% seen once. The material sequenced was naive CD8+ T cells from blood, with Jurkat cell RNA spiked in. Noted subset: FACS-sorted CD8+CD4-CCR7+CD45RA+ naive T cells. The receptor's source is a human donor in good health. Some libraries in this study had Jurkat cell RNA spiked in. The chain links TRBV27 to TRBJ2-7, with D perhaps assigned TRBD1 or TRBD2 (5 bases each). CDR3 nucleotides: TGTGCCAGCAGTTGGGACGGGACCTACGAGCAGTACTTC. It codes for CASSWDGTYEQYF.